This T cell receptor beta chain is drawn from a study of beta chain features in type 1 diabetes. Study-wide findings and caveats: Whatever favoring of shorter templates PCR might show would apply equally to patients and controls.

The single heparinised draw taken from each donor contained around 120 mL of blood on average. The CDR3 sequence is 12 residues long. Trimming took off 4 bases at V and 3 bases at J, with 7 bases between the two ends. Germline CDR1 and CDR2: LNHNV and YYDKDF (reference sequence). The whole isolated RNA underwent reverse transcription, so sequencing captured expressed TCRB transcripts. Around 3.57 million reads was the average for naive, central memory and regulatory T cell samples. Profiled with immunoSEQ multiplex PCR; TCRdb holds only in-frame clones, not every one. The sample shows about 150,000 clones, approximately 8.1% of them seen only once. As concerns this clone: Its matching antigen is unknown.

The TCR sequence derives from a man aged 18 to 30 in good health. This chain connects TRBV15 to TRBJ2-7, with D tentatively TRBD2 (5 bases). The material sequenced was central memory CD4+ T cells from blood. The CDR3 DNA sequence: TGTGCCACCAGCAAAAGCGGCTACGAGCAGTACTTC. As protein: CATSKSGYEQYF.